Shown below are 8 T cell receptor beta chains from a single sample sequenced in a study of cytomegalovirus exposure and HLA in healthy donors. Primers: 60 Vbeta forward and 13 Jbeta reverse. Sequencing was performed with immunoSEQ multiplex PCR; in TCRdb, only in-frame clones are kept and a portion is missing. The sample shows more than 140,000 clones, almost 85% of them seen only once. The sequencing sample was made of PBMCs. The receptors come from a young man in good health and CMV-seropositive.

The rearrangement links TRBV28 to TRBJ2-7; possible D gene TRBD2, 5 bases. Germline V gene sequence: CDR1 MDHEN, CDR2 SYDVKM. V gave up 3 bases and J gave up 2 bases, with 11 bases separating them. This CDR3 has 14 residues. This CDR3 reads CASSFEGTPYEQYF. The CDR3 DNA is TGTGCCAGCAGTTTTGAGGGAACTCCCTACGAGCAGTACTTC.

This chain links TRBV28 with TRBJ2-1, with a weak D call TRBD1 (6 bases). Germline CDR1 and CDR2: MDHEN and SYDVKM. The V end was cut by 6 bases, the J end by 4 bases, with 10 bases between. CDR3 length: 13 residues. CDR3 sequence: CASSGQIYNEQFF. In DNA form, the CDR3 reads TGTGCCAGCAGCGGACAGATTTACAATGAGCAGTTCTTC.

The V and J genes are TRBV5-6 and TRBJ1-3, with TRBD1 identical over 7 bases. The germline V gene encodes CDR1 SGHDT and CDR2 YYEEEE. With 0 bases clipped from V and 4 bases from J, the junction kept 7 bases outside the gene matches. This CDR3 is 16 amino acids long. CDR3 sequence (DNA): TGTGCCAGCAGCTTGGGAGGGGGCCCCGTCGGAAACACCATATATTTT. Residues: CASSLGGGPVGNTIYF.

The chain has TRBV4-1 and TRBJ2-5; tentative D call: TRBD2 (6 bases). V was cut by 4 bases and J by 3 bases, with 12 bases left in between. CDR3 size: 14 residues. Germline CDR1 MGHRA, CDR2 YSYEKL. For the CDR3, the DNA is TGCGCCAGCAGCCCGAGGCCGGGAGAAGAGACCCAGTACTTC. It encodes CASSPRPGEETQYF.

The chain joins TRBV18 to TRBJ1-6, with D maybe TRBD1 (6 bases). This CDR3 is built from 17 residues. Per the germline V gene, CDR1 is KGHSH and CDR2 is LQKENI. Deletions cut 5 bases from V and 4 bases from J, with 18 bases between. The CDR3 is CASSYTAGQQYNSPLHF. The CDR3 DNA sequence: TGTGCCAGCTCATACACTGCTGGACAGCAATATAATTCACCCCTCCACTTT.

The chain is built from TRBV28 and TRBJ2-7; TRBD1 aligns across 10 bases. Trimming cost V 8 bases and J 4 bases; bases outside gene matches: 8. This CDR3 comprises 14 residues. Germline V gene sequence: CDR1 MDHEN, CDR2 SYDVKM. For the CDR3, the DNA is TGTGCCAGCTACCCCGGGACAGGGGTTTACGAGCAGTACTTC. It translates to CASYPGTGVYEQYF.

The rearrangement uses TRBV6-1 and TRBJ1-1; TRBD1 is a possible D gene (6 bases). The CDR3 is 14 amino acids. Trimming took 5 bases from V and 7 from J, leaving 17 bases between them. CDR1 is MNHNS and CDR2 is SASEGT in the germline V gene. The CDR3 protein is CASSHGQSHDEAFF. In DNA form, the CDR3 reads TGTGCCAGCAGTCACGGACAGAGCCACGATGAAGCTTTCTTT.

This chain joins TRBV18 and TRBJ2-1; D may be TRBD2 (7 bases). CDR1 is KGHSH, CDR2 LQKENI, per germline. Trimming shortened V by 4 bases and J by 1 base, and 17 bases separated the two germline ends. This CDR3 spans 17 amino acids. This CDR3 reads CASSLPQGGGSYNEQFF. Written as DNA, the CDR3 is TGTGCCAGCTCACTCCCTCAAGGGGGGGGGTCCTACAATGAGCAGTTCTTC.